Following are 10 T cell receptor beta chains from one sample sequenced in a study of metastatic and nonmetastatic thyroid tumors. TCRdb reanalyzed the PCR reads with MiXCR. This sample carries roughly 15,000 clones, approximately 32% of them seen once, and the ten largest clones take about a quarter. Among the patients, none had received any treatment before thyroid surgery. The sequenced material came from tumor tissue. The receptors stem from a female donor with papillary thyroid cancer or a benign thyroid nodule (not recorded which). Some clones in this sample may be carry-over from other donors' samples.

This clone has ten or more counts. The rearrangement joins TRBV7-2 to TRBJ1-5, with D hard to call. The germline CDR1 and CDR2 sequences are SGHTA and FQGNSA. V lost 1 base and J 7 bases, leaving 8 bases between the germline ends. The CDR3 runs 13 residues. The CDR3 DNA is TGTGCCAGCAGCTTAGTGGTGGCCCAGCCCCAGCATTTT. It is translated as CASSLVVAQPQHF.

This clone was counted ten times or more. The V and J genes are TRBV19 and TRBJ2-2, with 8 bases fitting TRBD1. Germline trimming cut 4 bases from V and 7 bases from J; bases unmatched to any gene: 2. CDR1 and CDR2 from the germline V gene are LNHDA and SQIVND (reference sequence). This CDR3 has 13 amino acids. The CDR3 protein is CASSRQGFGELFF. The CDR3 DNA sequence: TGTGCCAGTAGTAGACAGGGGTTCGGGGAGCTGTTTTTT.

The chain combines TRBV5-1 with TRBJ2-2, with 14 bases matching TRBD2. Germline trimming cut 0 bases from V and 3 bases from J; bases unmatched to any gene: 4. The CDR3 loop spans 18 amino acids. In germline, CDR1 is SGHRS, CDR2 YFSETQ. CDR3: CASSLGLAGGPDTGELFF. CDR3 sequence (DNA): TGCGCCAGCAGCTTGGGACTAGCGGGGGGGCCAGACACCGGGGAGCTGTTTTTT. The complete variable domain, with remaining parts taken from reference TRBV5-1 and TRBJ2-2, reads KAGVTQTPRYLIKTRGQQVTLSCSPISGHRSVSWYQQTPGQGLQFLFEYFSETQRNKGNFPGRFSGRQFSNSRSEMNVSTLELGDSALYLCASSLGLAGGPDTGELFFGEGSRLTVL.

In this sample, this clone turned up a few times. The genes are TRBV10-3 and TRBJ2-7; D is undetermined. Germline CDR1 is ENHRY and CDR2 is SYGVKD. Trimming removed 2 bases from V and 1 base from J, with 9 bases in between. This CDR3 region has 14 residues. The CDR3 region has the DNA TGTGCCATCAGTGAGGATCCGGCTTCCTACGAGCAGTACTTC. The encoded protein is CAISEDPASYEQYF.

This clone is judged medium-sized (0.01 to 0.1%). The chain combines TRBV7-3 with TRBJ2-2; D may correspond to TRBD1 or TRBD2 (6 bases each). Per the germline V gene, CDR1 is SGHTA and CDR2 is FQGTGA. Deletions cut 3 bases from V and 4 bases from J, with 21 bases between. This CDR3 is 18 amino acids long. The CDR3 DNA follows: TGTGCCAGCAGCTTTGTTACCTCGGGGGCGCGGGGCACCGGGGAGCTGTTTTTT. The encoded protein is CASSFVTSGARGTGELFF.

This clone was picked up a small number of times. V gene TRBV6-1 combines with J gene TRBJ1-1, with D uncertain. This CDR3 is 14 amino acids long. V was cut by 4 bases and J by 1 base, with 10 bases left in between. Germline V lookup: CDR1 MNHNS, CDR2 SASEGT. The CDR3 loop is CASSALPANTEAFF. CDR3 DNA: TGTGCCAGCAGTGCACTTCCTGCGAACACTGAAGCTTTCTTT.

This clone turned up a few times. The gene calls are TRBV6-1 and TRBJ2-5; 12 bases line up with TRBD2. Germline CDR1 reads MNHNS; CDR2 reads SASEGT. The junction had 0 bases not matched to a gene; V was cut back by 2 bases and J by 2 bases. CDR3 length: 15 amino acids. CDR3 DNA sequence: TGTGCCAGCAGTGAACTAGCGGGGGGGCAAGAGACCCAGTACTTC. Its protein product is CASSELAGGQETQYF.

This clone was counted ten times or more. The chain carries TRBV11-2 and TRBJ2-3, with D unclear. The CDR3 consists of 15 residues. V shed 2 bases and J shed 0 bases, with 9 bases lying between them. Germline assignment: CDR1 SGHAT and CDR2 FQNNGV. CDR3 region: CASSLTSLSTDTQYF. CDR3 coding DNA: TGTGCCAGCAGCTTAACTTCGCTCAGCACAGATACGCAGTATTTT.

This clone is categorized as medium-sized. V is TRBV20-1 and J is TRBJ2-1; TRBD2 aligns across 7 bases. The CDR3 has 16 residues. Trimming removed 5 bases from V and 4 bases from J; junction bases left unmatched: 14. The germline gives CDR1 DFQATT, CDR2 SNEGSKA (reference sequence). CDR3: CSAVRKSGASYNEQFF. The CDR3 DNA reads as TGCAGTGCTGTACGTAAGAGCGGGGCTAGTTACAATGAGCAGTTCTTC.

This clone was found a few times. V usage is TRBV27 and J usage is TRBJ2-7, with 8 bases aligning to TRBD2. The V gene end was trimmed by 5 bases and the J gene end by 0 bases; junction bases not matched to a gene: 12. The CDR3 is 17 residues long. Germline V gives CDR1 MNHEY, CDR2 SMNVEV (reference sequence). CDR3 loop: CASSPKLGGGFSYEQYF. The DNA for the CDR3 is TGTGCCAGCAGTCCTAAACTCGGGGGGGGATTCTCCTACGAGCAGTACTTC.